The 22 T cell receptor beta chains below come from one sample, sequenced in a study of blood T cell repertoires in COVID-19. Clones were read by immunoSEQ multiplex PCR, and TCRdb kept only the in-frame ones, dropping some. There are approximately 200,000 clones in the sample; 75% to 90% occur only once, and 2% to 2.5% lies in the top ten. The specimen was PBMCs or T cells enriched from blood (not recorded which). These receptors were collected from a woman aged 25-40 years who had recovered from COVID-19.

The chain links TRBV11-2 to TRBJ2-2; D remains ambiguous. Trimming removed 6 bases at V and 5 bases at J, with 13 bases between. Germline CDR1 reads SGHAT; CDR2 reads FQNNGV. This CDR3 has 14 residues. DNA for the CDR3: TGTGCCAGCAGAACCGAACGGGTGACCGGGGAGCTGTTTTTT. Its protein product is CASRTERVTGELFF.

V and J are TRBV3-1 (or the pseudogene TRBV3-2) and TRBJ1-1; D is ambiguous. The germline V gene encodes CDR1 LGHDT and CDR2 YNNKEL (reference sequence). V was pared by 7 bases and J by 3 bases, with 9 bases between. CDR3 length: 12 amino acids. The CDR3 DNA sequence: TGTGCCAGCACTAGACTCGACACTGAAGCTTTCTTT. Translation: CASTRLDTEAFF.

This clone was observed a single time. This chain connects TRBV11-3 to TRBJ2-2; no firm D call. This CDR3 contains 14 residues. CDR1 and CDR2 (germline): SGHNT, YENEEA. Trimming removed 0 bases from V and 6 bases from J, with 8 bases in between. CDR3 nucleotides: TGTGCCAGCAGCTTAGATCGACGGGCCGGGGAGCTGTTTTTT. It encodes CASSLDRRAGELFF.

V and J are TRBV7-8 and TRBJ2-1, with TRBD2 matching 9 bases. Germline V gene data show CDR1 as SGHVS and CDR2 as FQNEAQ. With 5 bases clipped from V and 8 bases from J, the junction kept 13 bases outside the gene matches. There are 16 residues in the CDR3. The DNA of the CDR3 is TGTGCCAGCAGCGTTATAGCGGGGGAGAGGAACTATGAGCAGTTCTTC. Translated, it gives CASSVIAGERNYEQFF. Filled out from reference TRBV7-8 and TRBJ2-1, the complete variable domain reads GAGVSQSPRYKVAKRGQDVALRCDPISGHVSLFWYQQALGQGPEFLTYFQNEAQLDKSGLPSDRFFAERPEGSVSTLKIQRTQQEDSAVYLCASSVIAGERNYEQFFGPGTRLTVL.

Note on this clone: This sample includes further DNA sequences coding for the same CDR3. This sequence joins TRBV9 and TRBJ1-6; 7 bases map to TRBD1. The CDR3 contains 14 residues. Germline V CDR1 and CDR2: SGDLS, YYNGEE. V shed 2 bases, J shed 10 bases, and the junction held 6 bases outside the gene matches. CDR3: CASSVRQGGSPLHF. Written as DNA, the CDR3 is TGTGCCAGCAGCGTCCGACAGGGTGGGTCACCCCTCCACTTT.

This clone has just a few counts. This chain uses TRBV30 with TRBJ1-1; D is possibly TRBD1 (5 bases). There are 12 residues in the CDR3. Deletions cut 7 bases from V and 1 base from J, with 10 bases between. CDR1 is GTSNPN and CDR2 is SVGIG in the germline V gene (reference sequence). The CDR3 DNA reads as TGTGCCTCAGGTCAGGGGAACACTGAAGCTTTCTTT. Translated: CASGQGNTEAFF.

This clone was seen only once. The chain combines TRBV12-3 or TRBV12-4 with TRBJ1-2; 8 nucleotides agree with TRBD1. The CDR3 runs to 13 residues. Trimming removed 6 bases from V and 8 bases from J; junction bases left unmatched: 8. This CDR3 is CASRGTGGWGYTF. The CDR3 nucleotides are TGTGCCAGCAGGGGGACAGGAGGATGGGGCTACACCTTC.

V and J are TRBV30 and TRBJ1-4; 11 bases line up with TRBD1. Germline loops: CDR1 GTSNPN, CDR2 SVGIG (reference sequence). The CDR3 length is 16 residues. Trimming cost V 4 bases and J 4 bases; bases outside gene matches: 8. The CDR3: CAWKWDRGGNNEKLFF. DNA for the CDR3: TGTGCCTGGAAATGGGACAGGGGGGGAAATAATGAAAAACTGTTTTTT.

This clone has only one observation. The chain carries TRBV19 and TRBJ2-1; 7 bases align to TRBD1. V lost 10 bases to trimming and J lost 6 bases; unmatched junction nucleotides: 3. Germline values: CDR1 LNHDA, CDR2 SQIVND (reference sequence). There are 11 residues in the CDR3. The DNA for the CDR3 is TGTGCCACCAAGGGGGCCAATGAGCAGTTCTTC. Translation: CATKGANEQFF.

The chain uses TRBV11-2 and TRBJ2-3, with TRBD2 matching over 12 bases. Germline V gene sequence: CDR1 SGHAT, CDR2 FQNNGV. V gave up 4 bases and J gave up 1 base; unmatched junction bases: 3. The CDR3 has 16 residues. The CDR3 DNA reads as TGTGCCAGCAGCTCCCTAGCGGGAGGGGGCACAGATACGCAGTATTTT. Translating gives CASSSLAGGGTDTQYF. The full variable domain, completed using reference TRBV11-2 and TRBJ2-3, is EAGVAQSPRYKIIEKRQSVAFWCNPISGHATLYWYQQILGQGPKLLIQFQNNGVVDDSQLPKDRFSAERLKGVDSTLKIQPAKLEDSAVYLCASSSLAGGGTDTQYFGPGTRLTVL.

This sequence joins TRBV3-1 (or the pseudogene TRBV3-2) and TRBJ2-5, with D unresolved. This CDR3 is built from 12 residues. Germline V gives CDR1 LGHDT, CDR2 YNNKEL (reference sequence). V lost 4 bases and J lost 5, with 8 bases in between. For the CDR3, the DNA is TGTGCCAGCAGCCCTAATATTGAGACCCAGTACTTC. Amino acid sequence: CASSPNIETQYF.

The chain joins TRBV6-5 to TRBJ2-1; 10 bases fit TRBD2. The CDR3 sequence is 14 residues long. Looked up from germline, CDR1 is MNHEY and CDR2 is SVGAGI. V was pared by 7 bases and J by 8 bases, with 8 bases of the junction left unmatched. Here the CDR3 reads CASTPSGGADEQFF. The CDR3 nucleotides read TGTGCCAGCACGCCCAGCGGGGGGGCCGATGAGCAGTTCTTC.

This chain connects TRBV27 to TRBJ1-1, with 9 bases aligning to TRBD1. V dropped 2 bases and J dropped 7; count of bases not matched to a gene: 5. Germline V gene lookup returns CDR1 MNHEY and CDR2 SMNVEV (reference sequence). CDR3 size: 14 residues. Here the CDR3 DNA reads TGTGCCAGCAGTTTAACAGGGGGCATTAATGAAGCTTTCTTT. It yields the protein CASSLTGGINEAFF.

The gene calls are TRBV30 and TRBJ2-1; 9 bases line up with TRBD1. In germline, CDR1 is GTSNPN, CDR2 SVGIG (reference sequence). The ends lost 3 bases at V and 6 bases at J; junction bases unmatched: 9. There are 15 residues in the CDR3. The CDR3 coding sequence is TGTGCCTGGAGGTTAGGGGACAGGGATAGCAATGAGCAGTTCTTC. This translates into CAWRLGDRDSNEQFF.

The V and J genes are TRBV7-9 and TRBJ1-5; D ambiguous. Germline V gene sequence: CDR1 SEHNR, CDR2 FQNEAQ (reference sequence). V lost 1 base and J lost 7, with 5 bases in between. The CDR3 contains 12 residues. The CDR3 protein is CASSLGEQPQHF. In DNA form, the CDR3 reads TGTGCCAGCAGCTTAGGGGAGCAGCCCCAGCATTTT.

The gene calls are TRBV27 and TRBJ2-2; 7 bases match TRBD1. CDR1 is MNHEY and CDR2 is SMNVEV in the germline V gene (reference sequence). With V trimmed by 7 bases and J by 6 bases, 5 bases remained unmatched. The CDR3 extends over 13 amino acids. The CDR3 bases are TGTGCCAGCAAACCGACAGGGCCCGGGGAGCTGTTTTTT. Its translation is CASKPTGPGELFF.

This clone was seen a single time. The chain links TRBV11-2 to TRBJ2-1; no firm D call. V was shortened by 5 bases and J by 0 bases, with 11 bases between the two germline ends. This CDR3 spans 15 amino acids. Germline values: CDR1 SGHAT, CDR2 FQNNGV. The CDR3 coding sequence is TGTGCCAGCAGCCTACTTAGAGGCTCCTACAATGAGCAGTTCTTC. It specifies CASSLLRGSYNEQFF.

The chain employs TRBV6-5 and TRBJ1-2; D possibly corresponds to TRBD1 (6 bases). Trimming pared 6 bases from V and 7 bases from J, leaving 12 bases between. CDR1 is MNHEY, CDR2 SVGAGI, per germline. The CDR3 runs 12 residues. The CDR3 DNA is TGTGCCAGCAGCCTAGGGGGGGTTGGCTACACCTTC. Encoded protein: CASSLGGVGYTF.

This chain connects TRBV3-1 (or the pseudogene TRBV3-2) to TRBJ2-3; TRBD1 might be the D (5 bases). Germline CDR1 and CDR2: LGHDT and YNNKEL (reference sequence). Trimming took off 4 bases at V and 5 bases at J, with 16 bases between the two ends. The CDR3 consists of 15 residues. The CDR3: CASSRQGKKRDTQYF. CDR3 sequence (DNA): TGTGCCAGCAGCCGTCAGGGAAAGAAGAGAGATACGCAGTATTTT.

The chain links TRBV12-3 or TRBV12-4 to TRBJ1-2; tentatively, D is TRBD1 (5 bases). This CDR3 contains 12 residues. Deletions cut 7 bases from V and 6 bases from J, with 12 bases between. The CDR3 sequence: CASTLGTDGYTF. CDR3 nucleotides: TGTGCCAGCACCCTTGGGACTGATGGCTACACCTTC.

The chain is built from TRBV7-9 and TRBJ2-3; D is possibly TRBD1 (6 bases). The length of the CDR3 is 17 residues. CDR1 SEHNR and CDR2 FQNEAQ come from the germline V gene (reference sequence). The germline V and J ends were trimmed by 4 bases and 3 bases, with 20 bases remaining between them. In DNA, the CDR3 is TGTGCCAGCAGCTACGGACAAACAGGGTCGAGGACAGATACGCAGTATTTT. It encodes CASSYGQTGSRTDTQYF.

The genes are TRBV27 and TRBJ1-2; 8 positions match TRBD1. The CDR3 runs to 16 residues. Germline CDR1 reads MNHEY; CDR2 reads SMNVEV (reference sequence). Trimming took 6 bases from V and 0 from J; bases not matched to a gene: 9. Here the CDR3 reads CASRQDRETTNYGYTF. The CDR3 DNA sequence: TGTGCCAGCAGGCAGGACAGGGAGACAACTAACTATGGCTACACCTTC.